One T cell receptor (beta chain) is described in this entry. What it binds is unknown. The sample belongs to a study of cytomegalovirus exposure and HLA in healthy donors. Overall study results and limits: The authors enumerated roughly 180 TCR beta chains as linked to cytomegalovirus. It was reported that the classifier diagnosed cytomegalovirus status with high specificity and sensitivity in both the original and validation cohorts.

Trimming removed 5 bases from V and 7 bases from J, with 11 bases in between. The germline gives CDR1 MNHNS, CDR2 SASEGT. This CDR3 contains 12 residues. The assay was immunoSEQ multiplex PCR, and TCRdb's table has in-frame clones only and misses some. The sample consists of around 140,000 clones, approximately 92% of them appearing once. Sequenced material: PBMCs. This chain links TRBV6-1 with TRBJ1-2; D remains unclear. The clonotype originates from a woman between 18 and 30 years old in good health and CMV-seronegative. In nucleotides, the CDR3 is TGTGCCAGCAGTCCATATCGAGTTGGCTACACCTTC. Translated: CASSPYRVGYTF.